One and the same sample provided the 3 T cell receptor beta chains below, sequenced in a study of T cells in localized non-small cell lung cancer. The repertoire was sequenced with immunoSEQ multiplex PCR; TCRdb's copy has only in-frame clones and lacks some. The sample includes approximately 52,000 clones, 70% to 90% of them seen just once. The sample in question was peripheral blood, obtained before any cancer treatment. The source is a male donor older than 55 with stage III squamous cell lung carcinoma.

The chain recombines TRBV7-8 with TRBJ2-1; the D gene is possibly TRBD1 (5 bases). This CDR3 has 14 residues. The germline gives CDR1 SGHVS, CDR2 FQNEAQ. V lost 1 base and J 9 bases, leaving 13 bases between the germline ends. This CDR3 is CASSLGARQGEQFF. The CDR3 region has the DNA TGTGCCAGCAGCTTAGGGGCCAGGCAGGGTGAGCAGTTCTTC. The variable domain in full, completed from reference TRBV7-8 and TRBJ2-1, reads GAGVSQSPRYKVAKRGQDVALRCDPISGHVSLFWYQQALGQGPEFLTYFQNEAQLDKSGLPSDRFFAERPEGSVSTLKIQRTQQEDSAVYLCASSLGARQGEQFFGPGTRLTVL.

V gene TRBV6-6 combines with J gene TRBJ2-2, with 7 nucleotides matching TRBD1. Germline CDR1 MNHNY, CDR2 SVGAGI (reference sequence). This CDR3 is built from 13 residues. J lost 6 bases, V lost 7 bases, and 5 bases had no gene match. The CDR3 DNA reads as TGTGCCAGCAATTATCAGGGGGCCGGGGAGCTGTTTTTT. This gives the protein CASNYQGAGELFF.

The V call is TRBV7-3, the J call TRBJ2-7; D tentatively fits TRBD1 or TRBD2 (5 bases each). The CDR3 runs to 14 residues. V shed 5 bases and J shed 0 bases, with 11 bases lying between them. The germline V gene has CDR1 SGHTA and CDR2 FQGTGA. CDR3 sequence: CASSRDGFSYEQYF. Written as DNA, the CDR3 is TGTGCCAGCAGCCGGGACGGTTTCTCCTACGAGCAGTACTTC.